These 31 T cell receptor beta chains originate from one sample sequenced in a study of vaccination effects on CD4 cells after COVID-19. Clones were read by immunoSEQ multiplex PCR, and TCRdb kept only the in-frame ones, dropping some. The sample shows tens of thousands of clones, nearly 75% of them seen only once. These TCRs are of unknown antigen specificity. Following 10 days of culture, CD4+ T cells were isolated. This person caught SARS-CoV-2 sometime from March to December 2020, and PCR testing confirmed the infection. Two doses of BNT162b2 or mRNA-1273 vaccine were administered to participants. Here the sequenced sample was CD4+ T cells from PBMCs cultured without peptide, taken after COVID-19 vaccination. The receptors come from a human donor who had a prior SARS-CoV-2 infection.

The CDR3 DNA reads TGTGCCACCAGCAGAGATGGGGACGATGAAAAACTGTTTTTT. This sequence encodes CATSRDGDDEKLFF. The V gene is TRBV15, the J gene TRBJ1-4; D might be TRBD1 (5 bases). Germline V gene lookup returns CDR1 LNHNV and CDR2 YYDKDF (reference sequence). The CDR3 loop spans 14 amino acids. V gave up 0 bases and J gave up 6 bases, with 8 bases separating them.

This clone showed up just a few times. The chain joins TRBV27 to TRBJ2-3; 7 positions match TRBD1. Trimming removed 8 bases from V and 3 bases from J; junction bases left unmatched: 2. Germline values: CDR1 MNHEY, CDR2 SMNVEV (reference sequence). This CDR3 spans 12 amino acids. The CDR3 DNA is TGTGCCAGCCGGGACAGAACAGATACGCAGTATTTT. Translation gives CASRDRTDTQYF.

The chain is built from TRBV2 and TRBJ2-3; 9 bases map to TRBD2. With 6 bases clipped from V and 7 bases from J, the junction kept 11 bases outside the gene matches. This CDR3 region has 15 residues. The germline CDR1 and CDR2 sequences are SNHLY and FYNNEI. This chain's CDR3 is CASRMGSGGPHTQYF. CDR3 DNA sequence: TGTGCCAGCAGAATGGGGAGCGGGGGGCCGCATACGCAGTATTTT.

The CDR3: CAQETQYF. The CDR3 DNA reads as TGTGCACAAGAGACCCAGTACTTC. V usage is TRBV3-1 (or the pseudogene TRBV3-2) and J usage is TRBJ2-5; D ambiguous. The CDR3 has 8 amino acids. Per the germline V gene, CDR1 is LGHDT and CDR2 is YNNKEL (reference sequence).

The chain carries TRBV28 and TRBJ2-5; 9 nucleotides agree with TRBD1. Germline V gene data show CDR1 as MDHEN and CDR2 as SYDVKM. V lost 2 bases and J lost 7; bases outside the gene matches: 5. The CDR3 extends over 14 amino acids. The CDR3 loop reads CASSLEQGAGTQYF. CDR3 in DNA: TGTGCCAGCAGTTTAGAACAGGGGGCCGGGACCCAGTACTTC.

The DNA for the CDR3 is TGTGCCAGCAGCCCTCCGGGCGCGAGGAGCGATGAGCAGTTCTTC. Protein: CASSPPGARSDEQFF. This chain connects TRBV7-2 to TRBJ2-1; D remains unclear. CDR1 SGHTA and CDR2 FQGNSA come from the germline V gene. This CDR3 contains 15 residues. The V gene lost 5 bases and the J gene lost 8 bases, with 19 bases spanning the gap.

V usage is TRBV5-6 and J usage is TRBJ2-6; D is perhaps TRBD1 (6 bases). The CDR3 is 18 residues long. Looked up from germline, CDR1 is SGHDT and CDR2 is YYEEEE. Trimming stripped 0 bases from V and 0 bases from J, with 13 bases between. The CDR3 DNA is TGTGCCAGCAGCTTGGTTGGGACACTTCTCTCTGGGGCCAACGTCCTGACTTTC. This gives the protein CASSLVGTLLSGANVLTF. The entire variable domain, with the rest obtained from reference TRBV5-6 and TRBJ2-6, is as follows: DAGVTQSPTHLIKTRGQQVTLRCSPKSGHDTVSWYQQALGQGPQFIFQYYEEEERQRGNFPDRFSGHQFPNYSSELNVNALLLGDSALYLCASSLVGTLLSGANVLTFGAGSRLTVL.

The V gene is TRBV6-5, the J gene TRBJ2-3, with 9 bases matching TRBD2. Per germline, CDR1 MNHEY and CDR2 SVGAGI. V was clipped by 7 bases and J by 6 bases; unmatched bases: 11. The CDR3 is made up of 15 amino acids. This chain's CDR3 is CASTPVAGGPDTQYF. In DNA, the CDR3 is TGTGCCAGCACCCCTGTTGCGGGGGGGCCGGATACGCAGTATTTT.

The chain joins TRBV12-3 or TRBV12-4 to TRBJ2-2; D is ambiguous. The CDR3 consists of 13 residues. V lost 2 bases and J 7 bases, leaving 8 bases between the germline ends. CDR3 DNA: TGTGCCAGCAGTTTAAGACACCTCGGGGAGCTGTTTTTT. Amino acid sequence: CASSLRHLGELFF.

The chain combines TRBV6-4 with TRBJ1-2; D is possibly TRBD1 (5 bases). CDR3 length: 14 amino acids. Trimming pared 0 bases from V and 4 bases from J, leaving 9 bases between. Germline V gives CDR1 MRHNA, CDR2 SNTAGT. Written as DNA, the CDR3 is TGTGCCAGCAGTGACTCAGGGGAGGGCTATGGCTACACCTTC. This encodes CASSDSGEGYGYTF.

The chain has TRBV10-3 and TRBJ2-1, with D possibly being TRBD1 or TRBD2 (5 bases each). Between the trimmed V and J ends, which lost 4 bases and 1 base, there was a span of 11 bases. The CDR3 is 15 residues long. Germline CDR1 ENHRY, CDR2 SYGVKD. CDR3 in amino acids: CAISGGIPSYNEQFF. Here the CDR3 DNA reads TGTGCCATCAGTGGGGGGATACCATCCTACAATGAGCAGTTCTTC.

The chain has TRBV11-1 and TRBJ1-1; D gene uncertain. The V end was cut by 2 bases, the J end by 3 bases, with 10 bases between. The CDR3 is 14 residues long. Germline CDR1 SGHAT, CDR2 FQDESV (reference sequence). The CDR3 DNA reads TGTGCCAGCAGCTTAAGGAGGTGGGACACTGAAGCTTTCTTT. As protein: CASSLRRWDTEAFF.

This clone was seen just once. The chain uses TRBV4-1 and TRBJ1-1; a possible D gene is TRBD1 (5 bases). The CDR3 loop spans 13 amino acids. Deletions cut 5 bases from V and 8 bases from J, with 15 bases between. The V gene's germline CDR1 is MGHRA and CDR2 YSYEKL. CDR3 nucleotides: TGCGCCAGCAGCGCAAGGACATATGGGGAAGCTTTCTTT. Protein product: CASSARTYGEAFF.

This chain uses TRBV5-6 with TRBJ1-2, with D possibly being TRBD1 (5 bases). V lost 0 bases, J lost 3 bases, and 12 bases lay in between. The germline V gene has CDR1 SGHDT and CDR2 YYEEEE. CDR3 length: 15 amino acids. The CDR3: CASSLVTGADYGYTF. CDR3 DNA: TGTGCCAGCAGCTTGGTAACCGGGGCGGACTATGGCTACACCTTC.

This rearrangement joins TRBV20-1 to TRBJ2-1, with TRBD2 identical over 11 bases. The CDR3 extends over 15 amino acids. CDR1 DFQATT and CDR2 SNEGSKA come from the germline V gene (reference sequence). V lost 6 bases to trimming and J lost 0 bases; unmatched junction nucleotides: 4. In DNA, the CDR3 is TGCAGTGCAAGTAGCGGGAGGGCCTCCTACAATGAGCAGTTCTTC. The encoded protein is CSASSGRASYNEQFF.

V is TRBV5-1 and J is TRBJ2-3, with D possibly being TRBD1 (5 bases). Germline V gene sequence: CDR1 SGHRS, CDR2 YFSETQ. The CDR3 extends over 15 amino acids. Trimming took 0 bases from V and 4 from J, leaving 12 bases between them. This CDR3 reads CASSLATVQSDTQYF. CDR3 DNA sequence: TGCGCCAGCAGCTTGGCGACAGTTCAATCAGATACGCAGTATTTT.

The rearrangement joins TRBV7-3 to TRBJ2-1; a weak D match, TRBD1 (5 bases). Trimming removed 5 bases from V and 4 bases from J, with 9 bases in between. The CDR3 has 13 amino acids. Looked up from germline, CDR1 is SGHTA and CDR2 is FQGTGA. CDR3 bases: TGTGCCAGCAGCCAGACAGATTACAATGAGCAGTTCTTC. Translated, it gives CASSQTDYNEQFF.

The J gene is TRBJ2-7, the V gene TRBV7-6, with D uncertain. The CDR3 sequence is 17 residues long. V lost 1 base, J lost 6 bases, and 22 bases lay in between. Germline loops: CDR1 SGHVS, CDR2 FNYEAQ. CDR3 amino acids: CASSLVPASPDPREQYF. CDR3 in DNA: TGTGCCAGCAGCTTAGTCCCCGCCTCCCCGGATCCGCGCGAGCAGTACTTC.

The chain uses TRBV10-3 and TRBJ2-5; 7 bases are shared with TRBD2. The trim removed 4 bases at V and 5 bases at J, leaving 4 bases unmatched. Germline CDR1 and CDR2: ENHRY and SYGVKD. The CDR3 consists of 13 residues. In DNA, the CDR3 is TGTGCCATCAGTGCGGCAGCGGGGGAGACCCAGTACTTC. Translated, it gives CAISAAAGETQYF.

The CDR3 region has the DNA TGTGCCAGCAGCTTAGAGAGGCAAGAGACCCAGTACTTC. Translation gives CASSLERQETQYF. V and J are TRBV11-3 and TRBJ2-5; D is unclear. The CDR3 runs 13 residues. Trimming left V 0 bases short and J 2 bases short, with 4 bases between. The germline V gene encodes CDR1 SGHNT and CDR2 YENEEA.

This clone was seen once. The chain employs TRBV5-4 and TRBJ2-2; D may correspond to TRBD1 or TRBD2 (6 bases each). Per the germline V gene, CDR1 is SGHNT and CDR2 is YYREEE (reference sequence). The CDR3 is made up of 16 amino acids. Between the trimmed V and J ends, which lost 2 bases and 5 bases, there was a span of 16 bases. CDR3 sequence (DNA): TGTGCCAGCAGCTTAGCTCAGGGGAGGATGACCGGGGAGCTGTTTTTT. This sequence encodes CASSLAQGRMTGELFF. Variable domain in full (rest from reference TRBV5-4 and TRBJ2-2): ETGVTQSPTHLIKTRGQQVTLRCSSQSGHNTVSWYQQALGQGPQFIFQYYREEENGRGNFPPRFSGLQFPNYSSELNVNALELDDSALYLCASSLAQGRMTGELFFGEGSRLTVL.

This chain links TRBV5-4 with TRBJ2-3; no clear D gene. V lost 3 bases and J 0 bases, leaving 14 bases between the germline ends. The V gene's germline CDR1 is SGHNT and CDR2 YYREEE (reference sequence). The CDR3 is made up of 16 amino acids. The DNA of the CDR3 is TGTGCCAGCAGCTCCGTCACTGGAACTAGCACAGATACGCAGTATTTT. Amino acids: CASSSVTGTSTDTQYF.

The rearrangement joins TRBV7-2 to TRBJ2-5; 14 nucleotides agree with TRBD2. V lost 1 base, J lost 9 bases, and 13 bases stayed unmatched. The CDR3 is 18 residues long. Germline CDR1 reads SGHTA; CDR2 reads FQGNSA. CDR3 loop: CASSLVGLAGGTIIPQYF. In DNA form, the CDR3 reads TGTGCCAGCAGCTTAGTTGGACTAGCGGGAGGAACAATCATTCCCCAGTACTTC. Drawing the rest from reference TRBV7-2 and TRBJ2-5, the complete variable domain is GAGVSQSPSNKVTEKGKDVELRCDPISGHTALYWYRQSLGQGLEFLIYFQGNSAPDKSGLPSDRFSAERTGGSVSTLTIQRTQQEDSAVYLCASSLVGLAGGTIIPQYFGPGTRLLVL.

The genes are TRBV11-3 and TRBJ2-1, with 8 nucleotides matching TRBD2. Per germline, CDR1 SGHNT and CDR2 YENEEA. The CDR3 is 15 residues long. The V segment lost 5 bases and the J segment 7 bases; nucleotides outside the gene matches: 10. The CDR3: CASSHLGGGRNEQFF. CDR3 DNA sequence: TGTGCCAGCAGCCACCTTGGCGGGGGGCGGAATGAGCAGTTCTTC.

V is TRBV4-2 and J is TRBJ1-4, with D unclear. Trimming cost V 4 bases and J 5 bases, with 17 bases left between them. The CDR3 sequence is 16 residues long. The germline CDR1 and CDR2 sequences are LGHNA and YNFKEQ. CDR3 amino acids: CASSPRGVAENEKLFF. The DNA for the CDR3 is TGTGCCAGCAGCCCACGTGGGGTAGCAGAAAATGAAAAACTGTTTTTT.

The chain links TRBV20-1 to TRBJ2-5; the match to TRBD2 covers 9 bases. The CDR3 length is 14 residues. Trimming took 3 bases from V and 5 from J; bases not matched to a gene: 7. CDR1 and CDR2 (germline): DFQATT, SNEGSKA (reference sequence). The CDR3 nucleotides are TGCAGTGCTAGTCGCGGGGGGGCCTTTGAGACCCAGTACTTC. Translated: CSASRGGAFETQYF.

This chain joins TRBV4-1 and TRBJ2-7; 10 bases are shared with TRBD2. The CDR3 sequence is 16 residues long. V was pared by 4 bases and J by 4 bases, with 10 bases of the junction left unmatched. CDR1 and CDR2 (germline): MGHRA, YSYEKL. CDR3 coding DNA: TGCGCCAGCAGCCCCTGGGGAAGCGGGGGGGCTTACGAGCAGTACTTC. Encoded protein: CASSPWGSGGAYEQYF.

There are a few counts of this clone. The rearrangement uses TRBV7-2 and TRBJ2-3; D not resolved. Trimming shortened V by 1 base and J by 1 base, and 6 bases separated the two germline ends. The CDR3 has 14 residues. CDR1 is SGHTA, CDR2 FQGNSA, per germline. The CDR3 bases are TGTGCCAGCAGCTTAGTGGTCCGCACAGATACGCAGTATTTT. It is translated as CASSLVVRTDTQYF.

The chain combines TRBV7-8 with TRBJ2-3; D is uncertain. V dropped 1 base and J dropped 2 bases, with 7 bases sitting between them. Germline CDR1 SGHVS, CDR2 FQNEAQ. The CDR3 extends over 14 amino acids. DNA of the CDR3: TGTGCCAGCAGCTTAGGGGCAACCACAGATACGCAGTATTTT. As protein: CASSLGATTDTQYF. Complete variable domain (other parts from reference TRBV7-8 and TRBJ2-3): GAGVSQSPRYKVAKRGQDVALRCDPISGHVSLFWYQQALGQGPEFLTYFQNEAQLDKSGLPSDRFFAERPEGSVSTLKIQRTQQEDSAVYLCASSLGATTDTQYFGPGTRLTVL.

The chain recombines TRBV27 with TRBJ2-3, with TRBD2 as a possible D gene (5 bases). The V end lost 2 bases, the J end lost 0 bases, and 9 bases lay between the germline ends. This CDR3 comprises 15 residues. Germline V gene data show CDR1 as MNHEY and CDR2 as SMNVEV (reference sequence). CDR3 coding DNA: TGTGCCAGCAGTTTACAGCGGTCTAGCACAGATACGCAGTATTTT. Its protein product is CASSLQRSSTDTQYF.

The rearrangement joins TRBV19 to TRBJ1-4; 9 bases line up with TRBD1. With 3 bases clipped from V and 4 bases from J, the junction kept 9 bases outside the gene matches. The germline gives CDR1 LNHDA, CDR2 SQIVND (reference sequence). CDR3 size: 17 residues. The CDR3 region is CASSIPPHRGLNEKLFF. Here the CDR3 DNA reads TGTGCCAGTAGTATCCCCCCCCACAGGGGGCTTAATGAAAAACTGTTTTTT.